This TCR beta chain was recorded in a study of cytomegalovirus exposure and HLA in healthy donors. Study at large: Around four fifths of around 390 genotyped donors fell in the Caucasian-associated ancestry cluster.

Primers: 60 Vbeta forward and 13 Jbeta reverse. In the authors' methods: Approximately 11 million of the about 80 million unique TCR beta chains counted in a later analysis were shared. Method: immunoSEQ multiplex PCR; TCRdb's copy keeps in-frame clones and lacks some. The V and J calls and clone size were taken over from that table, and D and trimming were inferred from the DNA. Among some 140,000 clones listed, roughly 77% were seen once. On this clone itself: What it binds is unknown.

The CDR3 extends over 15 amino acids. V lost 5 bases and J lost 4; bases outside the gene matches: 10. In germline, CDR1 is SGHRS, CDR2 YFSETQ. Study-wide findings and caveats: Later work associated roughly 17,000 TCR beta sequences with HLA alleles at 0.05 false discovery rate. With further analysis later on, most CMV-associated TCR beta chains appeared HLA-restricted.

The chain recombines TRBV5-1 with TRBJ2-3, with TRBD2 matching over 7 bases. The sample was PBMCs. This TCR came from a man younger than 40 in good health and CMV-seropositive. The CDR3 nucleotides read TGCGCCAGCAGGGTCCCTAGCGGAGGGGCAGATACGCAGTATTTT. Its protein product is CASRVPSGGADTQYF.